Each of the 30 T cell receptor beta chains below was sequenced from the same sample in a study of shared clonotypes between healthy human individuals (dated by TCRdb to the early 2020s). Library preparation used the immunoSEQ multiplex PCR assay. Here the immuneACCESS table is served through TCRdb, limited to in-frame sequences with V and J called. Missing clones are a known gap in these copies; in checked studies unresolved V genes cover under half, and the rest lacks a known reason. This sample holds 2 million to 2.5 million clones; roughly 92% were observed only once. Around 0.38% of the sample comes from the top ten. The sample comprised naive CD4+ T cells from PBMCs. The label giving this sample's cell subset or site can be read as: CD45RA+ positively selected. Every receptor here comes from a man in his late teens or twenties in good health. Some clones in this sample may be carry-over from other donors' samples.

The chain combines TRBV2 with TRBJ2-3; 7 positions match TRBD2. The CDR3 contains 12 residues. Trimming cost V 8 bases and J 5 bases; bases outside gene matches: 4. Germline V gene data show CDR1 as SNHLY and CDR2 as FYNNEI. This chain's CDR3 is CASGGSGDTQYF. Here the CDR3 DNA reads TGTGCCAGCGGCGGGAGCGGAGATACGCAGTATTTT.

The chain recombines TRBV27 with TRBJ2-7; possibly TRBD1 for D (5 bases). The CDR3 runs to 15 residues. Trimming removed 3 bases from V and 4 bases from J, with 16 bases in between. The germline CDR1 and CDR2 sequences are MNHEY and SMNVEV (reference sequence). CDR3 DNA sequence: TGTGCCAGCAGTTTTGTAGCAGGGCAAGGGTACGAGCAGTACTTC. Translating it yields CASSFVAGQGYEQYF.

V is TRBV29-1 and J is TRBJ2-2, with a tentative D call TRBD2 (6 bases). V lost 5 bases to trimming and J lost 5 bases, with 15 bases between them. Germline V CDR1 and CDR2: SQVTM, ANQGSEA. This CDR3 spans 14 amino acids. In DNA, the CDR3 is TGCAGCGTTCTTTTCCAGGGACTTACCGGGGAGCTGTTTTTT. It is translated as CSVLFQGLTGELFF.

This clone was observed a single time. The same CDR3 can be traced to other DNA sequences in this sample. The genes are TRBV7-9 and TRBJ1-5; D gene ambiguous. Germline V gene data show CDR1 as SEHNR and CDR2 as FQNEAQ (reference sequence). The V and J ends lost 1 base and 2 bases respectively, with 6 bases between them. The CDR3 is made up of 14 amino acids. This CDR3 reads CASSLGAGNQPQHF. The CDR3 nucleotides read TGTGCCAGCAGCTTAGGGGCAGGCAATCAGCCCCAGCATTTT.

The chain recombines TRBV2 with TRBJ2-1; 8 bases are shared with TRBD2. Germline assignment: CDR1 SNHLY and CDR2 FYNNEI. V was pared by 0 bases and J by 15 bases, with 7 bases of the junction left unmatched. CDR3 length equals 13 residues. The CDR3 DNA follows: TGTGCCAGCAGTGAAGCGGCGGGGACTAGTCTGTTCTTC. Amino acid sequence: CASSEAAGTSLFF.

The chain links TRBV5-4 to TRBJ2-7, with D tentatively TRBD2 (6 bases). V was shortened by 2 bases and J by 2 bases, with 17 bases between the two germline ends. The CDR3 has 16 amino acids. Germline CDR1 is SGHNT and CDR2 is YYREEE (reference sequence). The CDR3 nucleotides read TGTGCCAGCAGCTTAGGGCGGGGCACCAATACCTACGAGCAGTACTTC. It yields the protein CASSLGRGTNTYEQYF.

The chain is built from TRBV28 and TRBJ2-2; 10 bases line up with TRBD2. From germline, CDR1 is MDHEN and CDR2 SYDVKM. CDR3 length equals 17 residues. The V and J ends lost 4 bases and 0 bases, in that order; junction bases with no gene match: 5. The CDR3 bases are TGTGCCAGCAGTTCCCATAGCGGGAGGCCGAACACCGGGGAGCTGTTTTTT. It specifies CASSSHSGRPNTGELFF.

CDR3 nucleotide sequence: TGCAGTGCTCCACGGGGGAAAGAGCAGTACTTC. This sequence encodes CSAPRGKEQYF. This chain uses TRBV20-1 with TRBJ2-5, with D tentatively TRBD2 (6 bases). Per germline, CDR1 DFQATT and CDR2 SNEGSKA (reference sequence). Trimming stripped 5 bases from V and 11 bases from J, with 15 bases between. This CDR3 region has 11 residues.

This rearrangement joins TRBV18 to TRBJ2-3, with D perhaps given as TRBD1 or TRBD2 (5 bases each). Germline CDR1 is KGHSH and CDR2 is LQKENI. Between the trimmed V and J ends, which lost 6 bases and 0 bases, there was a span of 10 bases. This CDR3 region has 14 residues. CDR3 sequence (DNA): TGTGCCAGCTCCGGGACGGCTAGCACAGATACGCAGTATTTT. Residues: CASSGTASTDTQYF.

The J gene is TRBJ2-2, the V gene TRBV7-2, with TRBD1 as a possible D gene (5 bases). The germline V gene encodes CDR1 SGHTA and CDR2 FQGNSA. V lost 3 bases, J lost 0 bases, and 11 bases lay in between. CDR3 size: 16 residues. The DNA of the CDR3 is TGTGCCAGCAGCTTGATGGGGCCCGCGAACACCGGGGAGCTGTTTTTT. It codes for CASSLMGPANTGELFF. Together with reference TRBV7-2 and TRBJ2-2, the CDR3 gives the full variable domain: GAGVSQSPSNKVTEKGKDVELRCDPISGHTALYWYRQSLGQGLEFLIYFQGNSAPDKSGLPSDRFSAERTGGSVSTLTIQRTQQEDSAVYLCASSLMGPANTGELFFGEGSRLTVL.

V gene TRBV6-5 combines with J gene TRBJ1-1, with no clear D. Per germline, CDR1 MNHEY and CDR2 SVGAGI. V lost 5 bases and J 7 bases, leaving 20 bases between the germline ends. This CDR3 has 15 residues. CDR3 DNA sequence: TGTGCCAGCAGTCCAGACTTGGCGAGGGCATATGAAGCTTTCTTT. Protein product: CASSPDLARAYEAFF.

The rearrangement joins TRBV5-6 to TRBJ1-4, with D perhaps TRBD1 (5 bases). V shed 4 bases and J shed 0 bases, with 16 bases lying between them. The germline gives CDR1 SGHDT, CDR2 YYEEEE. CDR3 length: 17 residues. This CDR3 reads CASSLSPTVATNEKLFF. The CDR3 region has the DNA TGTGCCAGCAGCCTAAGCCCGACAGTTGCAACTAATGAAAAACTGTTTTTT.

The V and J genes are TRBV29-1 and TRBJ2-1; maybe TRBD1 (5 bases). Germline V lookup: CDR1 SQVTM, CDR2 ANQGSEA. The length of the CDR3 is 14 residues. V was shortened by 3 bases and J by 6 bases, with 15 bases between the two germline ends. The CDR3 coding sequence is TGCAGCGTTGATCGGGCAGGGTCTGTCAATGAGCAGTTCTTC. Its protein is CSVDRAGSVNEQFF.

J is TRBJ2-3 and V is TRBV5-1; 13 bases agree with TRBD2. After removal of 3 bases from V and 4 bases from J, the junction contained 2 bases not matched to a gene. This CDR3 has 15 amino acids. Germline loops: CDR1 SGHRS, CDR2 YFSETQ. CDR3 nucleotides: TGCGCCAGCAGCTCACTAGCGGGAGGGTCAGATACGCAGTATTTT. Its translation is CASSSLAGGSDTQYF.

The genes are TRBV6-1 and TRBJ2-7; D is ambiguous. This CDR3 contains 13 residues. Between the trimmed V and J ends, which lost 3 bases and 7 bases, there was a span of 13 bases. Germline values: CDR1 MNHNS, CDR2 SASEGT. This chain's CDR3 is CASSDGPIREQYF. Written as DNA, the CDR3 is TGTGCCAGCAGTGATGGACCGATTCGGGAGCAGTACTTC.

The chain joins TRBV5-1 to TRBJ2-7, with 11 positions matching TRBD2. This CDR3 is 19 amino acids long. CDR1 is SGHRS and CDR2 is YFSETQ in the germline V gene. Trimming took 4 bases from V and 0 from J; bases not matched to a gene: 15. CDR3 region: CASSPGVGLAGGTSYEQYF. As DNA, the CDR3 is TGCGCCAGCAGCCCTGGGGTGGGTCTAGCGGGGGGCACCTCCTACGAGCAGTACTTC.

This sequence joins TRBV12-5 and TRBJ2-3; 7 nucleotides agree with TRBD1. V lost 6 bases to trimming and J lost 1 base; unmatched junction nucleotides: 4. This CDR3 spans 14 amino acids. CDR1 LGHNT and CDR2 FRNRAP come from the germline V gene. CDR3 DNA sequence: TGTGCTAGTGGCCCGGGACAGCGCACAGATACGCAGTATTTT. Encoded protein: CASGPGQRTDTQYF.

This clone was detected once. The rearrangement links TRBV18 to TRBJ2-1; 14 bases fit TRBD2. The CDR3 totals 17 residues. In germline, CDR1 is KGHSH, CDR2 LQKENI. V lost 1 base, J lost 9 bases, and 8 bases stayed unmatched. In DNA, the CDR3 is TGTGCCAGCTCACCACAGGGACTAGCGGGAGCAGGTGGTGAGCAGTTCTTC. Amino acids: CASSPQGLAGAGGEQFF.

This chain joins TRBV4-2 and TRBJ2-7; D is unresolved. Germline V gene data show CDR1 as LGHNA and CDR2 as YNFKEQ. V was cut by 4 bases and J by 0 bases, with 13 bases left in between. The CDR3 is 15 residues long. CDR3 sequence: CASSLAVTTSYEQYF. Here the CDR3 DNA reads TGTGCCAGCAGCCTTGCCGTAACCACCTCCTACGAGCAGTACTTC.

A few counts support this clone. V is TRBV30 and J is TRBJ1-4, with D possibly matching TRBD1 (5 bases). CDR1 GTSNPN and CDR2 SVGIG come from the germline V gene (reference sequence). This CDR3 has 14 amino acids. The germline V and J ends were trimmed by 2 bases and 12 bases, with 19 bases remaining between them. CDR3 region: CAWSPRGTEEELFF. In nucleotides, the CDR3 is TGTGCCTGGAGTCCCCGGGGGACGGAGGAGGAACTGTTTTTT.

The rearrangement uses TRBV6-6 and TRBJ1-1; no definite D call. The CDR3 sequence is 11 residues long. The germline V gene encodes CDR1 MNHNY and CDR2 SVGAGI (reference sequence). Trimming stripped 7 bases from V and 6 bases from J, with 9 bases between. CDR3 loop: CASTDAPEAFF. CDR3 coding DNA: TGTGCCAGCACCGACGCCCCTGAAGCTTTCTTT.

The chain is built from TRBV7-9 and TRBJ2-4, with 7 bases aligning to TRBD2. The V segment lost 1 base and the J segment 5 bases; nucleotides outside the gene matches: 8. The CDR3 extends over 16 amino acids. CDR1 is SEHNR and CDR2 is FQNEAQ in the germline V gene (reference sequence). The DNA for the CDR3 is TGTGCCAGCAGCTTAGGAAGCGGGGTCGACCAAAACATTCAGTACTTC. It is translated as CASSLGSGVDQNIQYF. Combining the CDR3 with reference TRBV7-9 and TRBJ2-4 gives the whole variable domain DTGVSQNPRHKITKRGQNVTFRCDPISEHNRLYWYRQTLGQGPEFLTYFQNEAQLEKSRLLSDRFSAERPKGSFSTLEIQRTEQGDSAMYLCASSLGSGVDQNIQYFGAGTRLSVL.

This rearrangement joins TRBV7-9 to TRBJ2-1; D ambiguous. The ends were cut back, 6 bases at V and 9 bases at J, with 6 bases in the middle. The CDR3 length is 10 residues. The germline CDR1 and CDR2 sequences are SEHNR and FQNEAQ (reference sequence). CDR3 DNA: TGTGCCAGCAGGCCGAGTGAGCAGTTCTTC. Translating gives CASRPSEQFF. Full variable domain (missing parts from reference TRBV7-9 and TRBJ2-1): DTGVSQNPRHKITKRGQNVTFRCDPISEHNRLYWYRQTLGQGPEFLTYFQNEAQLEKSRLLSDRFSAERPKGSFSTLEIQRTEQGDSAMYLCASRPSEQFFGPGTRLTVL.

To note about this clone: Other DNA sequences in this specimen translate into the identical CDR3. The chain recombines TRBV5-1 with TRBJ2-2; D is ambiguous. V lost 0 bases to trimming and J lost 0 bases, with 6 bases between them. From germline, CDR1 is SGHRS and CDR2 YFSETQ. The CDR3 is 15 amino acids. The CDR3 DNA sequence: TGCGCCAGCAGCTTGGTGGGCCCGAACACCGGGGAGCTGTTTTTT. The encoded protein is CASSLVGPNTGELFF.

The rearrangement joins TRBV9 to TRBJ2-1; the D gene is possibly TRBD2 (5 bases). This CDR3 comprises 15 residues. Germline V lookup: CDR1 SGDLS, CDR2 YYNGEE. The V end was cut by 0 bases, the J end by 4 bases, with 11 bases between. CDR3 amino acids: CASSVDRAGYNEQFF. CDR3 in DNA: TGTGCCAGCAGCGTAGACCGTGCGGGTTACAATGAGCAGTTCTTC.

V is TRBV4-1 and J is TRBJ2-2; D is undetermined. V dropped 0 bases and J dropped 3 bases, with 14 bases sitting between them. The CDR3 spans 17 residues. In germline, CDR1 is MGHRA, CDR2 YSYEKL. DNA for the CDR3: TGCGCCAGCAGCCAAGAGGTAACTCATCCGGACACCGGGGAGCTGTTTTTT. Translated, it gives CASSQEVTHPDTGELFF.

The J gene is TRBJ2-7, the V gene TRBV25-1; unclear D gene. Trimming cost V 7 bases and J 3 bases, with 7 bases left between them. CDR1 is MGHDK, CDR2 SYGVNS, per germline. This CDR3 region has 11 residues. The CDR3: CASKVYYEQYF. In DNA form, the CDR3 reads TGTGCCAGCAAAGTATACTACGAGCAGTACTTC.

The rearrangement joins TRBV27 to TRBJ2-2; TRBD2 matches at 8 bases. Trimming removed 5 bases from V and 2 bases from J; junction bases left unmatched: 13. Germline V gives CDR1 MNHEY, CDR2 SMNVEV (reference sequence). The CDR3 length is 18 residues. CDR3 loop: CASSQRLSGSANTGELFF. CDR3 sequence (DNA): TGTGCCAGCAGTCAGAGACTAAGCGGGAGTGCTAACACCGGGGAGCTGTTTTTT.

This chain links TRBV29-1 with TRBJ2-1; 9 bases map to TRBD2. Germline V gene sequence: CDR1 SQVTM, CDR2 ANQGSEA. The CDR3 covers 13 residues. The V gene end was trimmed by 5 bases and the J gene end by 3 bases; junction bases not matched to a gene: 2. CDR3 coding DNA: TGCAGCGTTTTGACTAGCGGCTACAATGAGCAGTTCTTC. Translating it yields CSVLTSGYNEQFF.

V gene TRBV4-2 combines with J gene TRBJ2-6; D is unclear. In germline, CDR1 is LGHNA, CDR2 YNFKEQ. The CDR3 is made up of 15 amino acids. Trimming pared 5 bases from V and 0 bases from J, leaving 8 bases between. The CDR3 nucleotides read TGTGCCAGCAGCACTCGAGACTCTGGGGCCAACGTCCTGACTTTC. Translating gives CASSTRDSGANVLTF.